Below are 22 T cell receptor beta chains sequenced from a single sample in a study of coeliac disease. Repertoires were generated with immunoSEQ multiplex PCR, while TCRdb's copy carries only in-frame clones and drops some. The repertoire holds over a thousand clones, with 87% as singletons. The sequencing sample was made of lymphocytes from the gut lamina propria. These receptors all stem from a young woman with active celiac disease.

V and J are TRBV7-8 and TRBJ2-1, with 12 nucleotides matching TRBD2. CDR3 length: 17 residues. After removal of 2 bases from V and 7 bases from J, the junction contained 9 bases not matched to a gene. Germline V gives CDR1 SGHVS, CDR2 FQNEAQ. The CDR3 sequence is CASSLRTSGKWGNEQFF. CDR3 nucleotide sequence: TGTGCCAGCAGCTTACGGACTAGCGGGAAGTGGGGAAATGAGCAGTTCTTC. Drawing the rest from reference TRBV7-8 and TRBJ2-1, the complete variable domain is GAGVSQSPRYKVAKRGQDVALRCDPISGHVSLFWYQQALGQGPEFLTYFQNEAQLDKSGLPSDRFFAERPEGSVSTLKIQRTQQEDSAVYLCASSLRTSGKWGNEQFFGPGTRLTVL.

The rearrangement links TRBV28 to TRBJ2-7, with a tentative D call TRBD1 (6 bases). The CDR3 is 14 amino acids. V was shortened by 7 bases and J by 0 bases, with 13 bases between the two germline ends. CDR1 MDHEN and CDR2 SYDVKM come from the germline V gene. The CDR3 loop reads CASIRQGSSYEQYF. As DNA, the CDR3 is TGTGCCAGCATCCGGCAGGGGAGCTCCTACGAGCAGTACTTC.

The chain carries TRBV28 and TRBJ2-7, with D possibly matching TRBD2 (6 bases). CDR1 is MDHEN and CDR2 is SYDVKM in the germline V gene. V lost 8 bases to trimming and J lost 4 bases, with 18 bases between them. This CDR3 is built from 14 residues. The CDR3 sequence is CASRTAGLGYEQYF. CDR3 nucleotides: TGTGCCAGCCGGACCGCGGGATTAGGGTACGAGCAGTACTTC. Full variable domain (missing parts from reference TRBV28 and TRBJ2-7): DVKVTQSSRYLVKRTGEKVFLECVQDMDHENMFWYRQDPGLGLRLIYFSYDVKMKEKGDIPEGYSVSREKKERFSLILESASTNQTSMYLCASRTAGLGYEQYFGPGTRLTVT.

The rearrangement joins TRBV9 to TRBJ2-2; 13 positions match TRBD2. Germline V gene lookup returns CDR1 SGDLS and CDR2 YYNGEE. The CDR3 is made up of 19 amino acids. The trim removed 0 bases at V and 0 bases at J, leaving 5 bases unmatched. CDR3 sequence (DNA): TGTGCCAGCAGCGTAGTGAAGACTAGCGGGAGGTCGAACACCGGGGAGCTGTTTTTT. Protein product: CASSVVKTSGRSNTGELFF.

The rearrangement links TRBV5-1 to TRBJ2-3, with 11 bases identical to TRBD2. The CDR3 is made up of 17 amino acids. The V segment lost 0 bases and the J segment 1 base; nucleotides outside the gene matches: 4. Per germline, CDR1 SGHRS and CDR2 YFSETQ. The DNA for the CDR3 is TGCGCCAGCAGCTTGGGACTAGCGGGAACGGGCACAGATACGCAGTATTTT. This gives the protein CASSLGLAGTGTDTQYF.

This chain uses TRBV11-2 with TRBJ2-2; 8 positions match TRBD1. V trimming: 5 bases; J trimming: 0 bases; junction bases outside the gene matches: 2. CDR1 and CDR2 from the germline V gene are SGHAT and FQNNGV. The CDR3 is 15 residues long. The CDR3 here is CASSPTGANTGELFF. The CDR3 nucleotides are TGTGCCAGCAGCCCGACAGGGGCGAACACCGGGGAGCTGTTTTTT. Full variable domain (outside the CDR3, taken from reference TRBV11-2 and TRBJ2-2): EAGVAQSPRYKIIEKRQSVAFWCNPISGHATLYWYQQILGQGPKLLIQFQNNGVVDDSQLPKDRFSAERLKGVDSTLKIQPAKLEDSAVYLCASSPTGANTGELFFGEGSRLTVL.

CDR3 in amino acids: CASSPPGGDEQYF. The CDR3 nucleotides are TGCGCCAGCAGCCCTCCCGGGGGGGACGAGCAGTACTTC. V is TRBV4-3 and J is TRBJ2-7, with 8 nucleotides matching TRBD2. CDR3 length: 13 residues. The V and J ends lost 4 bases and 5 bases, in that order; junction bases with no gene match: 4. Germline V gene data show CDR1 as LGHNA and CDR2 as YSLEER.

The gene calls are TRBV5-4 and TRBJ2-2; D is unclear. The germline V and J ends were trimmed by 0 bases and 1 base, with 16 bases remaining between them. CDR1 and CDR2 (germline): SGHNT, YYREEE (reference sequence). The CDR3 runs 18 residues. For the CDR3, the DNA is TGTGCCAGCAGCTTGGCCATGGTGGGCAAAGGGAACACCGGGGAGCTGTTTTTT. Translation gives CASSLAMVGKGNTGELFF.

The V gene is TRBV23-1, the J gene TRBJ1-5; 8 bases agree with TRBD1. TRBV23-1 is recorded as an ORF, its role being uncertain. J was trimmed by 3 bases and V by 6 bases; bases with no gene match: 4. The CDR3 covers 14 residues. The CDR3 reads CASSPGQANQPQHF. The CDR3 DNA is TGCGCCAGCAGCCCGGGACAGGCCAATCAGCCCCAGCATTTT.

This chain connects TRBV6-1 to TRBJ2-7; 7 bases agree with TRBD1. Germline CDR1 and CDR2: MNHNS and SASEGT. The CDR3 runs 15 residues. The V and J ends lost 2 bases and 1 base, in that order; junction bases with no gene match: 5. This CDR3 is CASSETGDSSYEQYV. The CDR3 DNA reads TGTGCCAGCAGTGAAACAGGGGATTCTTCCTACGAGCAGTACGTC.

Here the CDR3 DNA reads TGTGCCAGCAGCCAAGATAAGACTAGCGGTTCCTACGAGCAGTACTTC. This sequence encodes CASSQDKTSGSYEQYF. This sequence joins TRBV4-2 and TRBJ2-7; 9 bases fit TRBD2. After removal of 0 bases from V and 1 base from J, the junction contained 4 bases not matched to a gene. This CDR3 comprises 16 residues. Germline V CDR1 and CDR2: LGHNA, YNFKEQ.

The V call is TRBV23-1, the J call TRBJ1-5, with 8 positions matching TRBD1. TRBV23-1 is an open reading frame whose function is uncertain. The ends lost 4 bases at V and 2 bases at J; junction bases unmatched: 13. CDR3 length: 18 amino acids. CDR3: CASSLRDRHPGGNQPQHF. The DNA for the CDR3 is TGCGCCAGCAGTCTTCGGGACAGGCACCCCGGGGGCAATCAGCCCCAGCATTTT.

V is TRBV2 and J is TRBJ2-3; 11 bases agree with TRBD2. This CDR3 comprises 17 residues. Per germline, CDR1 SNHLY and CDR2 FYNNEI. Trimming at V came to 9 bases and at J to 3 bases, leaving 14 bases not matched to a gene. Here the CDR3 DNA reads TGTGCCAGTGGGGGGGAATCGGGACTAGCGGTTACAGATACGCAGTATTTT. Protein sequence: CASGGESGLAVTDTQYF.

The chain employs TRBV7-9 and TRBJ2-1; TRBD2 might be the D (6 bases). This CDR3 region has 16 residues. CDR1 and CDR2 from the germline V gene are SEHNR and FQNEAQ (reference sequence). With 5 bases removed from V and 2 bases from J, the gap between germline ends came to 16 bases. CDR3: CASSPEEGGPYNEQFF. The CDR3 bases are TGTGCCAGCAGCCCCGAGGAGGGAGGCCCCTACAATGAGCAGTTCTTC.

The chain recombines TRBV6-6 with TRBJ2-1, with D hard to call. The V gene lost 5 bases and the J gene lost 5 bases, with 4 bases spanning the gap. Germline CDR1 and CDR2: MNHNY and SVGAGI (reference sequence). This CDR3 has 11 amino acids. Here the CDR3 DNA reads TGTGCCAGCAGTCCAAACAATGAGCAGTTCTTC. Protein: CASSPNNEQFF.

V and J are TRBV2 and TRBJ2-3, with 7 bases that match TRBD1. Trimming at V came to 5 bases and at J to 2 bases, leaving 10 bases not matched to a gene. Per the germline V gene, CDR1 is SNHLY and CDR2 is FYNNEI. The CDR3 is made up of 16 amino acids. This CDR3 is CASSPRGTEDTDTQYF. CDR3 nucleotide sequence: TGTGCCAGCAGTCCTAGGGGGACAGAGGACACAGATACGCAGTATTTT.

In regard to this clone: The identical CDR3 is also encoded by other nucleotide sequences in the sample. CDR3 region: CASSLSVGQGEAQYF. CDR3 bases: TGCGCCAGCAGCTTGTCCGTCGGACAGGGAGAAGCCCAGTACTTC. This rearrangement joins TRBV5-1 to TRBJ2-5, with 8 bases identical to TRBD1. The CDR3 length is 15 residues. CDR1 and CDR2 (germline): SGHRS, YFSETQ. The V segment lost 1 base and the J segment 9 bases; nucleotides outside the gene matches: 11.

This chain joins TRBV19 and TRBJ1-2; D remains unclear. The length of the CDR3 is 12 residues. Germline CDR1 and CDR2: LNHDA and SQIVND (reference sequence). Trimming pared 9 bases from V and 4 bases from J, leaving 12 bases between. The CDR3 sequence is CASTSGGYGYTF. In DNA, the CDR3 is TGTGCCAGCACCTCAGGAGGCTATGGCTACACCTTC.

This clone has a handful of counts. The chain has TRBV28 and TRBJ1-5; TRBD1 is a possible D gene (6 bases). Germline V gene lookup returns CDR1 MDHEN and CDR2 SYDVKM. The CDR3 spans 14 residues. V dropped 8 bases and J dropped 5 bases, with 16 bases sitting between them. The CDR3 sequence is CASLHGDNHQPQHF. Here the CDR3 DNA reads TGTGCCAGCCTTCACGGGGACAACCATCAGCCCCAGCATTTT.

This chain joins TRBV13 and TRBJ2-5; possibly TRBD2 for D (6 bases). The length of the CDR3 is 18 residues. Germline CDR1 and CDR2: PRHDT and FYEKMQ (reference sequence). V was cut by 3 bases and J by 5 bases, with 25 bases left in between. The CDR3 bases are TGTGCCAGCAGCTTTACCGTTTTGTCCCGGCTAGGAGGGGAGACCCAGTACTTC. Translated: CASSFTVLSRLGGETQYF.

This chain connects TRBV23-1 to TRBJ2-1; 9 bases map to TRBD1. TRBV23-1 is an ORF; its function is uncertain. V gave up 3 bases and J gave up 2 bases; unmatched junction bases: 2. The CDR3 consists of 15 residues. The DNA for the CDR3 is TGCGCCAGCAGTCAGGGACAGGGTCCCTACAATGAGCAGTTCTTC. Its translation is CASSQGQGPYNEQFF.

The chain links TRBV30 to TRBJ1-2; the D gene is possibly TRBD1 (5 bases). This CDR3 is 13 amino acids long. V shed 4 bases and J shed 6 bases, with 15 bases lying between them. Germline CDR1 GTSNPN, CDR2 SVGIG (reference sequence). Here the CDR3 reads CAWNQARANGYTF. The CDR3 bases are TGTGCCTGGAATCAGGCCAGGGCGAATGGCTACACCTTC.